Sequencing of this T cell receptor beta chain was carried out in a study of neurological immune-mediated disorders. There are many counts of this clonotype. Its antigen is not identified. Notes on the study in general: The study found no CDR3 amino acid sequences shared by expanded clones across subjects, suggesting private repertoires in all groups.

Per germline, CDR1 GTSNPN and CDR2 SVGIG (reference sequence). The CDR3 consists of 13 residues. Trimming removed 5 bases from V and 10 bases from J; junction bases left unmatched: 5. Unsorted libraries came from 2 million PBMCs stored at -80 °C. TCRdb re-called the 5' RACE reads with MiXCR, one entry per CDR3 protein. This sample has about 66,000 distinct CDR3 sequences, with 4% to 6% found just once. The chain joins TRBV30 to TRBJ1-4; 12 nucleotides align to TRBD1. The receptor was derived from a woman aged 30 to 39 with multiple sclerosis. Sequenced sample: PBMCs. The CDR3 reads CAWGDRGPGKLFF. DNA for the CDR3: TGTGCCTGGGGGGACAGGGGGCCTGGAAAACTGTTTTTT.